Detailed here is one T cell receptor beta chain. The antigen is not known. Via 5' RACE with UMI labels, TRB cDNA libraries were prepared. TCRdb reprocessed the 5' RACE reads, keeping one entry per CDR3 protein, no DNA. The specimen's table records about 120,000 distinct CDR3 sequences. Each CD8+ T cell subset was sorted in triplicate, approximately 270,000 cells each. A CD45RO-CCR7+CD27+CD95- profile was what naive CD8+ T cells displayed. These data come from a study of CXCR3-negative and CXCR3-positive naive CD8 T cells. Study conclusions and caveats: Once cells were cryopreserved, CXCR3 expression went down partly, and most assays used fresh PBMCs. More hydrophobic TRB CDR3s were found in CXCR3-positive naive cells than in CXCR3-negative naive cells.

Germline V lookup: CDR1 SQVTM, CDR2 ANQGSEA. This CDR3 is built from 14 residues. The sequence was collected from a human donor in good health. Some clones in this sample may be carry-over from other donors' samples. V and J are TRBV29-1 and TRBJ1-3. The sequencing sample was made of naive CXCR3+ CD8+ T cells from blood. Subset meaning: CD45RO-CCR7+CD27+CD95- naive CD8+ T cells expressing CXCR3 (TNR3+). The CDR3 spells CSVRREGFGDTIYF.